The 27 T cell receptor beta chains below come from one sample, sequenced in a study of shared clonotypes between healthy human individuals. TCRdb's table, derived via immunoSEQ multiplex PCR, lists solely in-frame clones and lacks some. This table holds approximately 500,000 clones, 90% to 96% found once. The material sequenced was naive CD4+ T cells sorted from blood. This sample's subset: CD45RA+ positively selected. The receptors were sampled from a woman aged 25 to 39 in good health.

The rearrangement uses TRBV5-5 and TRBJ1-5; D not resolved. This CDR3 comprises 16 residues. The germline gives CDR1 SGHKS, CDR2 YYEKEE (reference sequence). V lost 0 bases and J 1 base, leaving 11 bases between the germline ends. The CDR3 is CASSLEGHRSNQPQHF. DNA of the CDR3: TGTGCCAGCAGCTTGGAGGGCCACCGGAGCAATCAGCCCCAGCATTTT.

The V gene is TRBV7-8, the J gene TRBJ2-7; D is unresolved. Trimming removed 5 bases from V and 6 bases from J, with 20 bases in between. Looked up from germline, CDR1 is SGHVS and CDR2 is FQNEAQ. This CDR3 has 15 residues. CDR3 in DNA: TGTGCCAGCAGCGAAAACCGGGTTACAAGCTCCGAGCAGTACTTC. Its translation is CASSENRVTSSEQYF.

The rearrangement joins TRBV27 to TRBJ2-3, with 7 bases matching TRBD2. CDR1 is MNHEY and CDR2 is SMNVEV in the germline V gene (reference sequence). With 4 bases clipped from V and 1 base from J, the junction kept 2 bases outside the gene matches. The CDR3 is 14 residues long. Written as DNA, the CDR3 is TGTGCCAGCAGTTCCCTAGCGGGCACAGATACGCAGTATTTT. It translates to CASSSLAGTDTQYF.

This clone was seen once. The CDR3, as DNA: TGTGCCAGCAGCTGGACAGGGGGCGCAGGGAACATTCAGTACTTC. This sequence encodes CASSWTGGAGNIQYF. This chain connects TRBV5-4 to TRBJ2-4; 11 bases fit TRBD1. CDR3 length: 15 residues. V lost 3 bases to trimming and J lost 7 bases; unmatched junction nucleotides: 6. The germline V gene has CDR1 SGHNT and CDR2 YYREEE (reference sequence).

This chain uses TRBV30 with TRBJ1-2; no firm D call. V lost 2 bases to trimming and J lost 4 bases, with 23 bases between them. The CDR3 runs to 17 residues. Germline V gene sequence: CDR1 GTSNPN, CDR2 SVGIG (reference sequence). Here the CDR3 DNA reads TGTGCCTGGAGTAAACCCGGCTGGAGAATGGAAGCCTATGGCTACACCTTC. Protein: CAWSKPGWRMEAYGYTF. Variable domain in full (rest from reference TRBV30 and TRBJ1-2): SQTIHQWPATLVQPVGSPLSLECTVEGTSNPNLYWYRQAAGRGLQLLFYSVGIGQISSEVPQNLSASRPQDRQFILSSKKLLLSDSGFYLCAWSKPGWRMEAYGYTFGSGTRLTVV.

The CDR3 DNA reads as TGTGCCAGCAGCGTGACTAGCGGGAGCGACGAGCAGTACTTC. It encodes CASSVTSGSDEQYF. The rearrangement uses TRBV9 and TRBJ2-7, with 12 bases lining up with TRBD2. The CDR3 totals 14 residues. Germline V gene data show CDR1 as SGDLS and CDR2 as YYNGEE. Trimming cost V 2 bases and J 5 bases; bases outside gene matches: 2.

The V and J genes are TRBV2 and TRBJ2-2, with D tentatively TRBD1 (7 bases). CDR1 and CDR2 from the germline V gene are SNHLY and FYNNEI. The CDR3 sequence is 14 residues long. The V and J ends lost 7 bases and 7 bases respectively, with 16 bases between them. The CDR3 nucleotides read TGTGCCAGCACAAGATGGAGGGACAGCGGGGAGCTGTTTTTT. It is translated as CASTRWRDSGELFF.

The V gene is TRBV28, the J gene TRBJ2-7; a weak D match, TRBD2 (6 bases). Deletions cut 3 bases from V and 2 bases from J, with 17 bases between. The germline V gene encodes CDR1 MDHEN and CDR2 SYDVKM. The CDR3 totals 16 residues. CDR3 residues: CASSFLPGDPPYEQYF. CDR3 nucleotides: TGTGCCAGCAGTTTTCTCCCGGGGGACCCCCCCTACGAGCAGTACTTC.

This clone was seen just once. CDR3 residues: CASSHMTGILSGANVLTF. The CDR3 DNA is TGCGCCAGCAGCCATATGACAGGGATCCTCTCTGGGGCCAACGTCCTGACTTTC. The V and J genes are TRBV4-1 and TRBJ2-6, with TRBD1 matching over 7 bases. The V gene's germline CDR1 is MGHRA and CDR2 YSYEKL. V trimming: 3 bases; J trimming: 0 bases; junction bases outside the gene matches: 8. CDR3 length: 18 amino acids.

The chain employs TRBV5-5 and TRBJ1-5; D remains ambiguous. V was cut by 4 bases and J by 5 bases, with 13 bases left in between. CDR3 length: 14 amino acids. Germline V lookup: CDR1 SGHKS, CDR2 YYEKEE (reference sequence). The CDR3 DNA reads as TGTGCCAGCAGCCCGTACCGGAGGGATCAGCCCCAGCATTTT. This translates into CASSPYRRDQPQHF.

The V and J genes are TRBV28 and TRBJ1-4; no firm D call. V lost 7 bases, J lost 4 bases, and 10 bases lay in between. This CDR3 has 13 amino acids. CDR1 and CDR2 from the germline V gene are MDHEN and SYDVKM. The CDR3 DNA sequence: TGTGCCAGCAATGACGGCGGTAATGAAAAACTGTTTTTT. Its protein is CASNDGGNEKLFF. The entire variable domain, with the rest obtained from reference TRBV28 and TRBJ1-4, is as follows: DVKVTQSSRYLVKRTGEKVFLECVQDMDHENMFWYRQDPGLGLRLIYFSYDVKMKEKGDIPEGYSVSREKKERFSLILESASTNQTSMYLCASNDGGNEKLFFGSGTQLSVL.

The CDR3 is CASSLGAPDEQYF. CDR3 DNA: TGTGCCAGCAGCTTAGGCGCGCCCGACGAGCAGTACTTC. The chain carries TRBV11-2 and TRBJ2-7, with D uncertain. The germline V gene encodes CDR1 SGHAT and CDR2 FQNNGV. Deletions cut 1 base from V and 5 bases from J, with 9 bases between. The CDR3 is 13 amino acids.

V and J are TRBV11-2 and TRBJ1-4, with 7 bases that match TRBD1. Germline trimming cut 0 bases from V and 4 bases from J; bases unmatched to any gene: 8. CDR3 length: 17 amino acids. Germline V gene data show CDR1 as SGHAT and CDR2 as FQNNGV. The CDR3 sequence: CASSLERRQGHNEKLFF. The DNA of the CDR3 is TGTGCCAGCAGCTTAGAACGACGACAGGGACATAATGAAAAACTGTTTTTT.

CDR3 DNA: TGTGCCAGCAGTGAAAGCGTAGAACTGGATGGCTACACCTTC. This sequence encodes CASSESVELDGYTF. This sequence joins TRBV2 and TRBJ1-2, with unresolved D. Germline assignment: CDR1 SNHLY and CDR2 FYNNEI. The CDR3 extends over 14 amino acids. V was trimmed by 2 bases and J by 6 bases, leaving 13 bases between them.

This rearrangement joins TRBV5-1 to TRBJ2-7; 7 bases map to TRBD1. The CDR3 is made up of 13 amino acids. Unmatched junction bases numbered 7, after V lost 5 bases and J lost 5 bases. Per the germline V gene, CDR1 is SGHRS and CDR2 is YFSETQ. This chain's CDR3 is CASRQTGFDEQYF. DNA for the CDR3: TGCGCCAGCAGGCAGACAGGGTTCGACGAGCAGTACTTC.

The V gene is TRBV5-1, the J gene TRBJ1-1; 10 nucleotides align to TRBD1. V was clipped by 2 bases and J by 0 bases; unmatched bases: 4. The CDR3 spans 16 residues. The V gene's germline CDR1 is SGHRS and CDR2 YFSETQ. CDR3 DNA: TGCGCCAGCAGCTTTGGGACAGGGGTGGTGAACACTGAAGCTTTCTTT. Its protein is CASSFGTGVVNTEAFF.

This chain connects TRBV2 to TRBJ2-3, with a possible D match to TRBD1 (5 bases). CDR1 and CDR2 (germline): SNHLY, FYNNEI. V was clipped by 9 bases and J by 3 bases, with 22 bases between them. The CDR3 has 16 amino acids. The CDR3 nucleotides are TGTGCCAGTCTAGGGGATTTGGGTATGCGGACAGATACGCAGTATTTT. Protein: CASLGDLGMRTDTQYF. The full variable domain, rest sourced from reference TRBV2 and TRBJ2-3, is EPEVTQTPSHQVTQMGQEVILRCVPISNHLYFYWYRQILGQKVEFLVSFYNNEISEKSEIFDDQFSVERPDGSNFTLKIRSTKLEDSAMYFCASLGDLGMRTDTQYFGPGTRLTVL.

The chain couples TRBV19 to TRBJ2-5, with 10 bases matching TRBD1. The DNA end favors TRBJ2-7, so the J call may be wrong. CDR3 size: 14 residues. CDR1 LNHDA and CDR2 SQIVND come from the germline V gene (reference sequence). CDR3 region: CASRDGTGVHEQYF. CDR3 sequence (DNA): TGTGCCAGTAGGGATGGGACAGGGGTACACGAGCAGTACTTC.

The gene calls are TRBV19 and TRBJ1-1, with D possibly matching TRBD1 (6 bases). V gave up 6 bases and J gave up 4 bases, with 18 bases separating them. Per germline, CDR1 LNHDA and CDR2 SQIVND (reference sequence). This CDR3 is 15 amino acids long. The CDR3 loop is CASRDATQGGTEAFF. The CDR3 coding sequence is TGTGCCAGTAGGGATGCAACACAGGGCGGCACTGAAGCTTTCTTT.

The V call is TRBV18, the J call TRBJ2-3, with 7 bases fitting TRBD1. The V segment lost 3 bases and the J segment 1 base; nucleotides outside the gene matches: 7. Germline V gene sequence: CDR1 KGHSH, CDR2 LQKENI. The CDR3 contains 16 residues. The CDR3 region has the DNA TGTGCCAGCTCACCCCTGACAGGGACGGGCACAGATACGCAGTATTTT. Amino acid sequence: CASSPLTGTGTDTQYF.

A remark on this clone: Additional DNA sequences in this sample encode the identical CDR3. The chain joins TRBV6-5 to TRBJ2-1; TRBD2 agrees at 9 bases. The CDR3 consists of 15 residues. Germline lookup yields CDR1 MNHEY and CDR2 SVGAGI. The V gene end was trimmed by 0 bases and the J gene end by 7 bases; junction bases not matched to a gene: 4. In nucleotides, the CDR3 is TGTGCCAGCAGTTACTCCGGGACTAGCTATAATGAGCAGTTCTTC. Its protein is CASSYSGTSYNEQFF.

This clone appeared once. The CDR3: CSVEVAGGSTDTQYF. The DNA for the CDR3 is TGCAGCGTTGAAGTGGCGGGGGGAAGCACAGATACGCAGTATTTT. The chain couples TRBV29-1 to TRBJ2-3; TRBD2 matches 8 bases. Germline CDR1 is SQVTM and CDR2 is ANQGSEA. This CDR3 contains 15 residues. V lost 1 base, J lost 0 bases, and 3 bases stayed unmatched.

This chain uses TRBV27 with TRBJ2-7; 11 nucleotides agree with TRBD2. CDR3 length: 14 amino acids. With 6 bases clipped from V and 5 bases from J, the junction kept 6 bases outside the gene matches. The germline CDR1 and CDR2 sequences are MNHEY and SMNVEV (reference sequence). The CDR3 bases are TGTGCCAGCAGACTAGCGGGAGTGCGGAACGAGCAGTACTTC. Its translation: CASRLAGVRNEQYF.

CDR3 sequence reads: CASSRMLTYEQYF. The CDR3 DNA follows: TGTGCCAGCAGTCGTATGCTAACCTACGAGCAGTACTTC. The chain combines TRBV2 with TRBJ2-5; D not resolved. The DNA end is a closer match to TRBJ2-7, so the J assignment may be wrong. Germline CDR1 reads SNHLY; CDR2 reads FYNNEI. CDR3 length equals 13 residues.

The count of this clone is one. The rearrangement joins TRBV12-5 to TRBJ2-1; TRBD2 aligns across 9 bases. CDR1 and CDR2 (germline): LGHNT, FRNRAP. The CDR3 has 19 residues. V lost 0 bases to trimming and J lost 7 bases; unmatched junction nucleotides: 16. In DNA form, the CDR3 reads TGTGCTAGTGGTTTGGTACCTTTCGCGGGAGGGTATTTTCGGAATGAGCAGTTCTTC. Amino acids: CASGLVPFAGGYFRNEQFF.

This chain joins TRBV27 and TRBJ1-1; possibly TRBD1 for D (5 bases). The CDR3 has 13 residues. V was trimmed by 4 bases and J by 5 bases, leaving 11 bases between them. Germline lookup yields CDR1 MNHEY and CDR2 SMNVEV (reference sequence). CDR3 coding DNA: TGTGCCAGCAGTTCGGGGACGAGGACTGAAGCTTTCTTT. Protein sequence: CASSSGTRTEAFF.

This chain uses TRBV2 with TRBJ2-1; 12 bases are a match to TRBD1. CDR1 and CDR2 (germline): SNHLY, FYNNEI. CDR3 size: 14 residues. Trimming took 10 bases from V and 5 from J; bases not matched to a gene: 6. The CDR3 loop reads CATSGQGADNEQFF. DNA for the CDR3: TGTGCCACGTCGGGACAGGGGGCCGACAATGAGCAGTTCTTC.